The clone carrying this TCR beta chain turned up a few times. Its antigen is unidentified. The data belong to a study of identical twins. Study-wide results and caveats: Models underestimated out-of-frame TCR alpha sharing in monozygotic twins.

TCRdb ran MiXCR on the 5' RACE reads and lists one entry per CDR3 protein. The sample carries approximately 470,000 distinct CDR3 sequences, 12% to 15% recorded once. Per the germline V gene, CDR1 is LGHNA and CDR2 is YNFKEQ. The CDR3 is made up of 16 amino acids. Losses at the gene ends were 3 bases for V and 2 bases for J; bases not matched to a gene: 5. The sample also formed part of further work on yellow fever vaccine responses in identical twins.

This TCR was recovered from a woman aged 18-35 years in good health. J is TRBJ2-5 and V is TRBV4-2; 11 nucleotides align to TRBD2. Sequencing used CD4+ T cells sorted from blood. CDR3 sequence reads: CASSQIASGGQETQYF. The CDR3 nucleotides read TGTGCCAGCAGCCAGATAGCTAGCGGGGGGCAAGAGACCCAGTACTTC.